Listed below are T cell receptor beta chains from one sample, sequenced in a study of blood T cell repertoires in COVID-19. Repertoires were generated with immunoSEQ multiplex PCR, while TCRdb's copy carries only in-frame clones and drops some. The top ten clones hold about 2.3% of a sample with 90,000 to 150,000 clones, less than 80% of them seen once. Specimen: peripheral blood. The receptor source for this set is a middle-aged man with acute or convalescent COVID-19. Both conserved end residues are part of each CDR3. The D gene is left open where the match is weak. Clone size is not always given. Where it is, it says once, few, many or a class for expanded clones.

D gene	clone size	CDR3 length	V gene	J gene	CDR3 protein	CDR3 DNA
TRBD1	NA	17	TRBV7-9	TRBJ1-1	CASSLGDRVMGNTEAFF	TGTGCCAGCAGCTTAGGGGACAGGGTGATGGGGAACACTGAAGCTTTCTTT
TRBD2	NA	15	TRBV29-1	TRBJ2-7	CSVPGLAGGPDEQYF	TGCAGCGTTCCGGGACTAGCGGGGGGGCCGGACGAGCAGTACTTC
NA	few	12	TRBV6-6	TRBJ1-2	CATSITDYGYTF	TGTGCCACATCAATAACAGACTATGGCTACACCTTC
NA	NA	16	TRBV7-8	TRBJ1-5	CASSSGQPYSNQPQHF	TGTGCCAGCAGCTCCGGACAGCCTTATAGCAATCAGCCCCAGCATTTT
NA	NA	15	TRBV28	TRBJ1-6	CASTELGRVNSPLHF	TGTGCCAGCACGGAACTCGGTCGGGTTAATTCACCCCTCCACTTT
TRBD1	NA	16	TRBV19	TRBJ2-7	CASSPRGQANSYEQYF	TGTGCCAGTAGTCCCCGAGGACAGGCAAACTCCTACGAGCAGTACTTC
TRBD1	NA	14	TRBV18	TRBJ2-5	CASSGDSFQETQYF	TGTGCCAGCTCAGGGGACAGCTTCCAAGAGACCCAGTACTTC
TRBD1	NA	15	TRBV4-2	TRBJ2-3	CASSPGTGRGDTQYF	TGTGCCAGCAGCCCTGGGACAGGGCGGGGAGATACGCAGTATTTT
TRBD2	NA	16	TRBV9	TRBJ2-2	CASSESGGGRTGELFF	TGTGCCAGCAGCGAGAGTGGGGGAGGGCGAACCGGGGAGCTGTTTTTT
NA	NA	16	TRBV6-1	TRBJ1-6	CASSETGFFYNSPLHF	TGTGCCAGCAGTGAAACGGGGTTTTTCTATAATTCACCCCTCCACTTT
NA	NA	12	TRBV5-1	TRBJ2-2	CASGLSGGELFF	TGCGCCAGCGGTCTTAGTGGCGGGGAGCTGTTTTTT
NA	NA	14	TRBV9	TRBJ2-1	CASSWGEAYNEQFF	TGTGCCAGCAGTTGGGGGGAGGCTTACAATGAGCAGTTCTTC
TRBD1	NA	16	TRBV5-1	TRBJ2-3	CASSVGQGTLTDTQYF	TGCGCCAGCAGCGTGGGACAGGGGACCCTCACAGATACGCAGTATTTT
TRBD2	NA	16	TRBV7-8	TRBJ2-3	CASSSETSGRSDTQYF	TGTGCCAGCAGTTCAGAGACTAGCGGGAGGTCAGATACGCAGTATTTT
NA	NA	14	TRBV20-1	TRBJ1-6	CSASSGHLNSPLHF	TGCAGTGCTAGTTCGGGACACCTTAATTCACCCCTCCACTTT
TRBD1	NA	15	TRBV29-1	TRBJ2-5	CSVGSRDRLQETQYF	TGCAGCGTTGGTTCCCGGGACAGGCTCCAAGAGACCCAGTACTTC
TRBD2	NA	14	TRBV9	TRBJ2-7	CASSAGTSGYEQYF	TGTGCCAGCAGCGCGGGGACTAGCGGCTACGAGCAGTACTTC
NA	NA	13	TRBV3-1/TRBV3-2	TRBJ2-1	CASSQATYNEQFF	TGTGCCAGCAGCCAAGCTACCTACAATGAGCAGTTCTTC
TRBD1	NA	16	TRBV28	TRBJ1-2	CASSPHQTGGSYGYTF	TGTGCCAGCAGTCCTCACCAGACAGGGGGGAGCTATGGCTACACCTTC